The T cell receptor beta chain described here comes from a study of early T cells in non-severe SARS-CoV-2 infection. Study results and limitations: VDJdb matching, biased toward anti-spike CD8 responses, missed private and CD4 specificities.

Of note for this clonotype: Its antigen is unidentified.

TCRdb fed the 5' RACE reads into MiXCR, producing one record per CDR3 protein. The sample lists under 100,000 distinct CDR3 sequences, roughly 13% seen once, with around 1.5% in the top ten. Between the trimmed V and J ends, which lost 2 bases and 6 bases, there was a span of 6 bases. The germline gives CDR1 SNHLY, CDR2 FYNNEI. CDR3 length: 12 residues. This clonotype was obtained from an adult who was a healthcare worker with PCR-confirmed SARS-CoV-2 infection or an uninfected control (not recorded which). Specimen: whole blood. V is TRBV2 and J is TRBJ2-3; D uncertain. CDR3 DNA sequence: TGTGCCAGCAGTGAAAGTAGTGATACGCAGTATTTT. Translating it yields CASSESSDTQYF.